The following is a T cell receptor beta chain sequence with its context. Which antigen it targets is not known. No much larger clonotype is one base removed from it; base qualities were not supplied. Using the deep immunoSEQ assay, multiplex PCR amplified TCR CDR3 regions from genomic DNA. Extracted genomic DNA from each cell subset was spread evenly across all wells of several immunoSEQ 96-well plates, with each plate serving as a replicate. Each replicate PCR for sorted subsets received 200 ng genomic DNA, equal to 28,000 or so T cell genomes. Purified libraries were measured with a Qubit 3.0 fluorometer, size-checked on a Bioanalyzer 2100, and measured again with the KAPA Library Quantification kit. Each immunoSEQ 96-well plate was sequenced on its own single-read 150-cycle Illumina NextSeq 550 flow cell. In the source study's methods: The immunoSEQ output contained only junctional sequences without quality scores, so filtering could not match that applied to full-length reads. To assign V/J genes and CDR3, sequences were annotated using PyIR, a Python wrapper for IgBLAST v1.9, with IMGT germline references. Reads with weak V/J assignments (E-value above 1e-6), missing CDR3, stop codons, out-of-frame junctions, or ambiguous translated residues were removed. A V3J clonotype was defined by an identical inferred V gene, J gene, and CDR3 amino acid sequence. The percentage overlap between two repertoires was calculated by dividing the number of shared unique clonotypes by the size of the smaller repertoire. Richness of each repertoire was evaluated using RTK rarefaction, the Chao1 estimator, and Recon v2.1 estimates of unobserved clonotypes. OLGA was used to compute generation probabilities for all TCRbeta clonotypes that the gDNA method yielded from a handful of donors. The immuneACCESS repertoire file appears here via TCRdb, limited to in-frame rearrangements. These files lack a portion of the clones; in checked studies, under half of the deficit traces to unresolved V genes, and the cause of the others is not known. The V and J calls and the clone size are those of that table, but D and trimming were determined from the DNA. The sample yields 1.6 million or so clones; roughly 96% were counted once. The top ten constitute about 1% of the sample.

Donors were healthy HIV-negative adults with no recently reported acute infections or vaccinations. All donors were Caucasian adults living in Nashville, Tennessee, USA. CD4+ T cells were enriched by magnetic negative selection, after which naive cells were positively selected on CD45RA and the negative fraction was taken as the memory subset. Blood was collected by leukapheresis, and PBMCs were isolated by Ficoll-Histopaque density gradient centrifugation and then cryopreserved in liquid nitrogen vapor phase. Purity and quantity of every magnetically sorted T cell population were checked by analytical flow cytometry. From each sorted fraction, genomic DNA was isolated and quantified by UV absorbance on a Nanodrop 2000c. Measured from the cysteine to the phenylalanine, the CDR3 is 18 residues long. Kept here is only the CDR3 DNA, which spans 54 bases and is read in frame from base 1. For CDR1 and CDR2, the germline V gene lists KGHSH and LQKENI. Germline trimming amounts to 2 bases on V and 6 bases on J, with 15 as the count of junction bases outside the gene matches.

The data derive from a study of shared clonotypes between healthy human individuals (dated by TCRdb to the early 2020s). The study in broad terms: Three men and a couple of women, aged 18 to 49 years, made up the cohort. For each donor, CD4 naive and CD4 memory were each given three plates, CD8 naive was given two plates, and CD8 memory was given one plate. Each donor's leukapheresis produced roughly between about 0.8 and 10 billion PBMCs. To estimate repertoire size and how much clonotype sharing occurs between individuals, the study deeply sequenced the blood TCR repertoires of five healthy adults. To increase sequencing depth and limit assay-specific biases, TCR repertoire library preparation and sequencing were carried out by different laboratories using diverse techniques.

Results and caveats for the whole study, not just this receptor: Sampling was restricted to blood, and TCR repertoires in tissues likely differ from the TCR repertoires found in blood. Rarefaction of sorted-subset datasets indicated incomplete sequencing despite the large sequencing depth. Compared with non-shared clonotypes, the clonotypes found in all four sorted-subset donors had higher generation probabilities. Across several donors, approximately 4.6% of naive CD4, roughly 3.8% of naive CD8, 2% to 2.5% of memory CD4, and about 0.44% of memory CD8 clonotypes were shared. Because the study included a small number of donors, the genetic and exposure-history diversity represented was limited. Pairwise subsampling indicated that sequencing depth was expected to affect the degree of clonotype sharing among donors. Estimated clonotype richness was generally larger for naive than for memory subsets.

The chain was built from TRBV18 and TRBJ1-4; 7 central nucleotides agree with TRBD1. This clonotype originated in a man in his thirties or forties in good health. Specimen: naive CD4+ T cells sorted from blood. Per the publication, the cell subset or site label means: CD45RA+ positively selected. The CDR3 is CASSPDFSRTGRYEKLFF. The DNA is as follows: TGTGCCAGCTCACCAGATTTCTCCAGGACAGGACGTTATGAAAAACTGTTTTTT.